This TCR beta chain was recorded in a study of blood T cell repertoires in COVID-19. Study at large: From the United States, Italy and Spain came samples of acute and convalescent COVID-19. Sources were T cells, B-cell-depleted T cells, or PBMCs; the material itself was cDNA or gDNA.

V lost 2 bases and J lost 9, with 15 bases in between. The CDR3 totals 14 residues. Per germline, CDR1 SGHRS and CDR2 YFSETQ. In the original analysis: Estimates of nucleated cell counts were drawn from the amplification of reference gene primers. Repertoires were generated with immunoSEQ multiplex PCR, while TCRdb's copy carries only in-frame clones and drops some. V, J and clone size are those of that table, while D and trimming were read from the DNA. The sample shows hundreds of thousands of clones, 70% to 90% of them seen only once. This TCR was sampled from a man aged 35-49 years with acute or convalescent COVID-19. This chain connects TRBV5-1 to TRBJ2-1; perhaps TRBD1 as D (5 bases). Sequencing used peripheral blood. The CDR3 is CASSFGQGDAEQFF. The CDR3 nucleotides read TGCGCCAGCAGCTTCGGGCAGGGTGATGCTGAGCAGTTCTTC. The full variable domain, with the rest looked up from reference TRBV5-1 and TRBJ2-1, is KAGVTQTPRYLIKTRGQQVTLSCSPISGHRSVSWYQQTPGQGLQFLFEYFSETQRNKGNFPGRFSGRQFSNSRSEMNVSTLELGDSALYLCASSFGQGDAEQFFGPGTRLTVL.